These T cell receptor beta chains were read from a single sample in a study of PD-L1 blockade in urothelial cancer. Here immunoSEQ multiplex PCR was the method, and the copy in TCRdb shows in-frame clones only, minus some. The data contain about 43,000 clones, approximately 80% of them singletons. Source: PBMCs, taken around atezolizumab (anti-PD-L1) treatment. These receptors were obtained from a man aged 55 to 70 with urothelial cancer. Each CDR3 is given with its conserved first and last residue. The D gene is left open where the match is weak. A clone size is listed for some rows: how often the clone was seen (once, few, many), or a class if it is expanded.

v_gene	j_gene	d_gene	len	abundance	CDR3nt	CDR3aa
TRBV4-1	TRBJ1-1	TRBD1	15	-	TGCGCCAGCAGGTTTAGTAACAGGGGGTCTACTGAAGCTTTCTTT	CASRFSNRGSTEAFF
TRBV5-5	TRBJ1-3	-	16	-	TGTGCCAGCAGCAGGGACACTACGAGCTCTGGAAACACCATATATTTT	CASSRDTTSSGNTIYF
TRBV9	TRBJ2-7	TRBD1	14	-	TGTGCCAGCAGCGCGGGACAGGCCTCCTACGAGCAGTACTTC	CASSAGQASYEQYF
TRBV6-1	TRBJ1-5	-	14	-	TGTGCCAGCAGTGAGGGACACCCCAATCAGCCCCAGCATTTT	CASSEGHPNQPQHF
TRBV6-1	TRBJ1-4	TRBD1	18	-	TGTGCCAGCAGTGAAGCGTTATGGCAGGGGGACCTTAATGAAAAACTGTTTTTT	CASSEALWQGDLNEKLFF
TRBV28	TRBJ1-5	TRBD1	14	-	TGTGCCAGCAGTTTAGCAGGGGGCTCTCAGCCCCAGCATTTT	CASSLAGGSQPQHF
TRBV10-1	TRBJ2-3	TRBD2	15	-	TGCGCCAGCAGTATGACTAGCGGGGCGACAGATACGCAGTATTTT	CASSMTSGATDTQYF
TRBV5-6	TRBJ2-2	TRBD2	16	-	TGTGCCAGCAGCTTACCGAGACTAGCGGTAACCGGGGAGCTGTTTTTT	CASSLPRLAVTGELFF
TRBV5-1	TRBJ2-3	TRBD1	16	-	TGCGCCAGCAGCTTGGTACCCAGACAGGGTCCAGATACGCAGTATTTT	CASSLVPRQGPDTQYF
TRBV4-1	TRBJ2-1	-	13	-	TGCGCCAGCAGCATCCCGACTGGGTATGAGCAGTTCTTC	CASSIPTGYEQFF
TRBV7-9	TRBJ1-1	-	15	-	TGTGCCAGCAGCCGATTACAACAGGGTCGCACTGAAGCTTTCTTT	CASSRLQQGRTEAFF
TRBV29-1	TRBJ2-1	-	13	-	TGCAGCGTCGTCCGGGATTTCGGGAATGAGCAGTTCTTC	CSVVRDFGNEQFF
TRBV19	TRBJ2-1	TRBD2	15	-	TGTGCCAGTAGTGCGGAGCGGGAGGGCTACAATGAGCAGTTCTTC	CASSAEREGYNEQFF
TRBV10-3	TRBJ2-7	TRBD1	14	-	TGTGCCGTTCAGGGACAGGGGAGCACCTACGAGCAGTACTTC	CAVQGQGSTYEQYF
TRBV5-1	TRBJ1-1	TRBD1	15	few	TGCGCCAGCAGCTTGGGGTCCTCGGACAGGGAGGAAGCTTTCTTT	CASSLGSSDREEAFF
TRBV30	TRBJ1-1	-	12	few	TGTGCCTGGAGTACAGGGCTCACTGAAGCTTTCTTT	CAWSTGLTEAFF
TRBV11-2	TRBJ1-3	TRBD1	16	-	TGTGCCAGCAGCAAACGATTGGACAGGGCTGGAAACACCATATATTTT	CASSKRLDRAGNTIYF
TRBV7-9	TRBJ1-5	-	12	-	TGTGCCAGCAGCTTAGCGTCGGAGCCCCAGCATTTT	CASSLASEPQHF
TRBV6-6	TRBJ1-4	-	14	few	TGTGCCAGCAGACGGCGGGGTCTTAATGAAAAACTGTTTTTT	CASRRRGLNEKLFF
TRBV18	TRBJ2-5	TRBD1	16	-	TGTGCCAGCTCACCAAGGGACAGGGTCCTTCAAGAGACCCAGTACTTC	CASSPRDRVLQETQYF
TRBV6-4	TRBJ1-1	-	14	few	TGTGCCAGCAGCCCTAGTCCCGGTAACACTGAAGCTTTCTTT	CASSPSPGNTEAFF
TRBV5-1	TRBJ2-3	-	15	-	TGCGCCAGCAGGACCGACTTGCGTACAACAGATACGCAGTATTTT	CASRTDLRTTDTQYF
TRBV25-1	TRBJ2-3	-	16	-	TGTGCCAGCTCCTTCATCGGGGGAACTAGCACAGATACGCAGTATTTT	CASSFIGGTSTDTQYF